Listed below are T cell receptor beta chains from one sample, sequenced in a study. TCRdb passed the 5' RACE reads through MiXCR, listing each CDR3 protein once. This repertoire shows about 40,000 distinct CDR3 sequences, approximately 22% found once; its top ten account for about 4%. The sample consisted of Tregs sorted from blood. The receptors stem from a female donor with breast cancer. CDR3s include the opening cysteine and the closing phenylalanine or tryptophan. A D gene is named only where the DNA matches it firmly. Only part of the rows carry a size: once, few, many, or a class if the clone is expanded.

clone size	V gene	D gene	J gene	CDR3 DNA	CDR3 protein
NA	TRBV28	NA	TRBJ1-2	TGTGCCAGCAGTGGGGCGGGGGGGCTGGACTATGGCTACACCTTC	CASSGAGGLDYGYTF
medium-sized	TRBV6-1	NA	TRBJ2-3	TGTGCCAGCACCGGGCCCTCGTTGGATACGCAGTATTTT	CASTGPSLDTQYF
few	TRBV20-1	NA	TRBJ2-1	TGCAGTGCTAGAGATGACCGATCCTACAATGAGCAGTTCTTC	CSARDDRSYNEQFF
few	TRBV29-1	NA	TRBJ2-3	TGCAGCGGCGGACACCCAAGCACAGATACGCAGTATTTT	CSGGHPSTDTQYF
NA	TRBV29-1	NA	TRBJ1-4	TGCAGCGTTGAAGCGACGACTGATGAAAGACTGTTTTTT	CSVEATTDERLFF
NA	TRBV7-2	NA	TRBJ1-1	TGTGCCAGCAGCTTTATCGTTCAAGTAGGGGGAGGTGAAGCTTTCTTT	CASSFIVQVGGGEAFF
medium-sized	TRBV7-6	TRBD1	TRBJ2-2	TGTGCCAGCAGCCCTGGACAGGGTTCCCACGGGGAGCTGTTTTTT	CASSPGQGSHGELFF
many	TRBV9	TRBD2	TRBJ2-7	TGTGCCAGCAGCGTAGCTCCAGCGGGAGTACAGGAGCAGTACTTC	CASSVAPAGVQEQYF
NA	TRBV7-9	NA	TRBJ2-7	TGTGCCAGCAGCTCAGGGGGGAGAGACTACGAGCAGTACTTC	CASSSGGRDYEQYF
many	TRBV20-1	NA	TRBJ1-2	TGCAGTGCTAGAGATCTTGGCACCTATGGCTGTACCTTC	CSARDLGTYGCTF
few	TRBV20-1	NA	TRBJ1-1	TGCAGTGCTCTTCGTCCGGGGGCTAACACTGAAGCTTTCTTT	CSALRPGANTEAFF
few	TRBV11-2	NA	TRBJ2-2	TGTGCCAGCAGCCCCCCACGGGACACCGGGGAGCTGTTTTTT	CASSPPRDTGELFF
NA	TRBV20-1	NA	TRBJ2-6	TGCAGTGCTAGAGCGTCCGGCAGGGACAACTCTGGGGCCAACGTCCTGACTTTC	CSARASGRDNSGANVLTF
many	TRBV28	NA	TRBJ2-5	TGTGCCAGCAATAAAGGGACGGAGTACCAAGAGACCCAGTACTTC	CASNKGTEYQETQYF
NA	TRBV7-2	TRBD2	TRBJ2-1	TGTGCCAGCAGCTTAGTTTGGTCGGGGGGGCGGAGTGAGCAGTTCTTC	CASSLVWSGGRSEQFF
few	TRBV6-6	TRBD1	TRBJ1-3	TGTGCCAGCAGTTTGGACAGGAGCTCTGGAAACACCATATATTTT	CASSLDRSSGNTIYF
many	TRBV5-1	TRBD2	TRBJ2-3	TGCGCCAGCAGCCGACAGACTAGCGGCACAGATACGCAGTATTTT	CASSRQTSGTDTQYF
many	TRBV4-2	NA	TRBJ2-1	TGTGCCAGCAGCCAAGAGGAACGGGTTTTGGAGCAGTTCTTC	CASSQEERVLEQFF
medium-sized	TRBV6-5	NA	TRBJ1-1	TGTGCCAGCGGGGGGGGGGACACTGAAGCTTTCTTT	CASGGGDTEAFF
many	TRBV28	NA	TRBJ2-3	TGTGCCAGCAGTTTAGCCGGGGTTGGGACAGATACGCAGTATTTT	CASSLAGVGTDTQYF
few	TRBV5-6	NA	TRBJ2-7	TGTGCCAGCAGCTTGACCGACAGCTACGAGCAGTACTTC	CASSLTDSYEQYF
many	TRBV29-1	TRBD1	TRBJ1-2	TGCAGCGTTAAGGGACAGGGGTACTATGGCTACACCTTC	CSVKGQGYYGYTF
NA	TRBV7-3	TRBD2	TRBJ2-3	TGTGCCAGCAGCCGGACTAGCGGGAGTCCAGATACGCAGTATTTT	CASSRTSGSPDTQYF
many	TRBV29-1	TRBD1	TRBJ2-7	TGCAGCGTTGTGTGGCAGGGGGCTTACGAGCAGTACTTC	CSVVWQGAYEQYF
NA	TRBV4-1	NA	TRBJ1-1	TGCGCCAGCAGCCAAGATCGCACGGCGAACACTGAAGCTTTCTTT	CASSQDRTANTEAFF
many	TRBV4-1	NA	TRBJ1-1	TGCGCCAGCAGCCCCTTAATGCCCGGAGGGTCTGAAGCTTTCTTT	CASSPLMPGGSEAFF
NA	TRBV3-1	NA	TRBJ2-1	TGTGCCAGCAGCCATCAAGATGACAATGAGCAGTTCTTC	CASSHQDDNEQFF
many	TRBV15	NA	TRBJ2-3	TGTGCCACCAGCAGAGCCAGACGCAATACGCAGTATTTT	CATSRARRNTQYF
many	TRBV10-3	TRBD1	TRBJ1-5	TGTGCCATCAGGGACAGGGGGAACAATCAGCCCCAGCATTTT	CAIRDRGNNQPQHF
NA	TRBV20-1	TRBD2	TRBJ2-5	TGCAGTGCTAGAGATGCGACTAGCGGGATAGTAGAGACCCAGTACTTC	CSARDATSGIVETQYF
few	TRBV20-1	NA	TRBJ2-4	TGCAGTGCCACCACCCAGGGCGCCCTATTAGCCAAAAACATTCAGTACTTC	CSATTQGALLAKNIQYF
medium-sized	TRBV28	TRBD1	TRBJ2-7	TGTGCCAGCAGGCCGGGACAGGACAAACCGTACTTC	CASRPGQDKPYF
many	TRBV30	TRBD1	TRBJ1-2	TGTGCCTGGAGCCCCGGGACAGGTTATGGCTACACCTTC	CAWSPGTGYGYTF
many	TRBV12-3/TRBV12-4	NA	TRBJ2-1	TGTGCCAGCAGTTTAGAGCTGGGACGCTCAGGGAATGAGCAGTTCTTC	CASSLELGRSGNEQFF
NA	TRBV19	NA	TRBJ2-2	TGTGCCAGTAGTCGTCATGTCGGGGAGCTGTTTTTT	CASSRHVGELFF
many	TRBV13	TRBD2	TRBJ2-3	TGTGCCAGCAGCCTCCGAGCGGGAGTAACAGATACGCAGTATTTT	CASSLRAGVTDTQYF
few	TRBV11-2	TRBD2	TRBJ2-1	TGTGCCAGCAGCCGGACTCGGGGGGGCTACAATGAGCAGTTCTTC	CASSRTRGGYNEQFF
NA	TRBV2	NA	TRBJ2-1	TGTGCCAGCAGTGACGGGGGTACATGGGGATACAATGAGCAGTTCTTC	CASSDGGTWGYNEQFF
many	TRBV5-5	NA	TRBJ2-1	TGTGCCAGCAGCTTGGGCACGGGTGGCGATGAGCAGTTCTTC	CASSLGTGGDEQFF
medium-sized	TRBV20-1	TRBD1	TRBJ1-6	TGCAGTGCTACCGGAGGGACAGATAATTCACCCCTCCACTTT	CSATGGTDNSPLHF
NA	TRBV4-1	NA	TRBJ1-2	TGCGCCGGCAGCCAAGCGCAGGGGTGGAGCTATGGCTACACCTTC	CAGSQAQGWSYGYTF
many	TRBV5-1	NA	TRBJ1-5	TGCGCCAGCAGCTTGGGGGGGGATCAGCCCCAGCATTTT	CASSLGGDQPQHF